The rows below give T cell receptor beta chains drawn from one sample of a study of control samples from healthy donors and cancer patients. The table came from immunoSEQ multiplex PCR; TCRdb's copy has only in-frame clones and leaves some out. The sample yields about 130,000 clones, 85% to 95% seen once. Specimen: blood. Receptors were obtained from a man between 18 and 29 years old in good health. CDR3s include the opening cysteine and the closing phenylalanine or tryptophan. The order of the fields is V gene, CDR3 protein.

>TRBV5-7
CASGLTGCTEAFF
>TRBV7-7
CASTVDRASNEQFF
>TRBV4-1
CASSHEWTGVSETQYF
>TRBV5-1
CASSRAGGPYEQYF
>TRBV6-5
CASSPGHRQNQPQHF
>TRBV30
CAWTLDYTGELFF
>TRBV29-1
CSVGMGGTNEKLFF
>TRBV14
CASSQVLRGSGTPPYYGYTF
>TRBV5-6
CASSLRVRTEAFF
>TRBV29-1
CSVTGQGLYEQYF